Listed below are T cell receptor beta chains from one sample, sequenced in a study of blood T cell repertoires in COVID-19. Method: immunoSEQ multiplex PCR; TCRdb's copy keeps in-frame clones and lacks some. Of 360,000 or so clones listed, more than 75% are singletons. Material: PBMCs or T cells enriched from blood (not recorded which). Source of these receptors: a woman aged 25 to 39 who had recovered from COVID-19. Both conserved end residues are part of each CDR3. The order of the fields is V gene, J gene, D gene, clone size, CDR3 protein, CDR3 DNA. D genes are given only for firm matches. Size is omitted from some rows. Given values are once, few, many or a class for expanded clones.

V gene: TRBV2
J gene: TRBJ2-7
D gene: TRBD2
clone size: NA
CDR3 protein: CATLAGEGYEQYF
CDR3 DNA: TGTGCCACCTTAGCGGGAGAAGGCTACGAGCAGTACTTC

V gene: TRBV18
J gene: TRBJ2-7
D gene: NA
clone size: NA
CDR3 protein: CASSPKAGDYEQYF
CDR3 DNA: TGTGCCAGCTCACCAAAGGCAGGGGATTACGAGCAGTACTTC

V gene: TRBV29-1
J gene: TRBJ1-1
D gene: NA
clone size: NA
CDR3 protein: CSDGGTEAFF
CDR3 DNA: TGCAGCGACGGGGGAACTGAAGCTTTCTTT

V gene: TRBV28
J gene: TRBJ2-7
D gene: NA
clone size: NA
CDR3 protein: CASSKYSYPQYEQYF
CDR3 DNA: TGTGCCAGCAGTAAATACAGCTACCCTCAATACGAGCAGTACTTC

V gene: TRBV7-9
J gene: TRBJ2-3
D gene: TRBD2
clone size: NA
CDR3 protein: CASSFLAGRTDTQYF
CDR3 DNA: TGTGCCAGCAGCTTTCTAGCGGGGCGGACAGATACGCAGTATTTT

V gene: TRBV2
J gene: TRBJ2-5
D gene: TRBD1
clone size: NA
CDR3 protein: CASSWTGGYQETQYF
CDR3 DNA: TGTGCCAGCAGTTGGACAGGGGGATACCAAGAGACCCAGTACTTC

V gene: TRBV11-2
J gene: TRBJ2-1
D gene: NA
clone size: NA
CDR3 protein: CASTRGTYLNEQFF
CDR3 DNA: TGTGCCAGCACACGGGGGACCTACTTAAATGAGCAGTTCTTC

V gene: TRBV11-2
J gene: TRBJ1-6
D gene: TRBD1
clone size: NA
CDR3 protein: CASSLGQGYSPLHF
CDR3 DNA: TGTGCCAGCAGCTTGGGACAGGGGTACTCACCCCTCCACTTT

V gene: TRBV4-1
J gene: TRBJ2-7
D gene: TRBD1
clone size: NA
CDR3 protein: CASSPPGGTGKGFYEQYF
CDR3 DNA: TGCGCCAGCAGCCCGCCCGGGGGGACAGGGAAGGGTTTCTACGAGCAGTACTTC

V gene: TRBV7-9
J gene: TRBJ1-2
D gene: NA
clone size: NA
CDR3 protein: CASSRGQNYGYTF
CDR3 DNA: TGTGCCAGCAGCCGAGGACAGAACTATGGCTACACCTTC

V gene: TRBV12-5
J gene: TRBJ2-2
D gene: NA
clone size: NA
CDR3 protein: CASGSTSNTGELFF
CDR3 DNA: TGTGCTAGTGGCTCGACTTCGAACACCGGGGAGCTGTTTTTT

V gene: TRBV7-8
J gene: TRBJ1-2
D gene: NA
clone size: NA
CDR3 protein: CASSSSEARLYGYTF
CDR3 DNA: TGTGCCAGCAGCTCCTCGGAGGCTCGGCTTTATGGCTACACCTTC

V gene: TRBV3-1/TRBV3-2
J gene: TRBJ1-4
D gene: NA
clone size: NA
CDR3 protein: CASSQAGGTNEKLFF
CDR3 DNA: TGTGCCAGCAGCCAAGCCGGGGGGACTAATGAAAAACTGTTTTTT

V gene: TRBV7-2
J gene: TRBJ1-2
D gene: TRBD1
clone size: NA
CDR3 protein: CASRQGAGNGYTF
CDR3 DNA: TGTGCCAGCAGACAGGGGGCTGGTAATGGCTACACCTTC

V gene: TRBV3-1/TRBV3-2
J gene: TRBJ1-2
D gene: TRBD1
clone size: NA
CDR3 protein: CASSQSDRDSLNF
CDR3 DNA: TGTGCCAGCAGCCAATCCGACCGGGACAGCCTTAACTTC

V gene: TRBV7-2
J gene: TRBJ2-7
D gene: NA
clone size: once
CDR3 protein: CASSLRTGGGYEQYF
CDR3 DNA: TGTGCCAGCAGCTTAAGAACGGGGGGCGGCTACGAGCAGTACTTC

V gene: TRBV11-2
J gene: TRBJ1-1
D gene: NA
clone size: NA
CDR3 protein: CASSLVADPTVNTEAFF
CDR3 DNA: TGTGCCAGCAGCTTAGTAGCCGATCCGACAGTGAACACTGAAGCTTTCTTT

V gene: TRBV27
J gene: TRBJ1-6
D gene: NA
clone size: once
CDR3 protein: CASSLYGDIGSYNSPLHF
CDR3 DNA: TGTGCCAGCAGTTTATATGGGGACATAGGGTCCTATAATTCACCCCTCCACTTT

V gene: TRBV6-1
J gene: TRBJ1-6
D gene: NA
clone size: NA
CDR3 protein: CASSEGIGYLNSPLHF
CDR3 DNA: TGTGCCAGCAGTGAAGGGATCGGGTACCTTAATTCACCCCTCCACTTT

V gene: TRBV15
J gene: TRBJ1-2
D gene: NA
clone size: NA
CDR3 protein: CATSMGSNYGYTF
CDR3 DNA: TGTGCCACCAGCATGGGGAGTAACTATGGCTACACCTTC

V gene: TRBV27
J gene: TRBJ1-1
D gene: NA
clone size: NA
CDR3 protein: CASSVRTATMNTEAFF
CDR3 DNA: TGTGCCAGCAGTGTTAGGACAGCTACTATGAACACTGAAGCTTTCTTT

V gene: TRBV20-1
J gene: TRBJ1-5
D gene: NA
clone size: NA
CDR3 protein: CSASTEVREPQHF
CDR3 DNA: TGCAGTGCTAGTACGGAGGTTAGGGAGCCCCAGCATTTT

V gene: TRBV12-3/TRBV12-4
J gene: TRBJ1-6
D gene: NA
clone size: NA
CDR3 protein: CASNKGEYSPLHF
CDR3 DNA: TGTGCCAGCAACAAAGGGGAATATTCACCCCTCCACTTT

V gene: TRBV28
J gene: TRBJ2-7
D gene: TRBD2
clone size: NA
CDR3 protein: CASSTATSGSYEQYF
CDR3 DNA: TGTGCCAGCAGCACGGCGACTAGCGGTTCCTACGAGCAGTACTTC

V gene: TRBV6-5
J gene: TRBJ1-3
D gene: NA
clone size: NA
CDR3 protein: CASRTDPSGNTIYF
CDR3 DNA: TGTGCCAGCAGGACAGACCCTTCAGGAAACACCATATATTTT

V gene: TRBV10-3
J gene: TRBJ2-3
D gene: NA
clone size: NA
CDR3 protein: CAIAWDSSTTDTQYF
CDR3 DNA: TGTGCCATCGCATGGGACTCCTCAACCACAGATACGCAGTATTTT

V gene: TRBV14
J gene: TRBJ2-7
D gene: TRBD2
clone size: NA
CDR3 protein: CASSQIHGREDEQYF
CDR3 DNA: TGTGCCAGCAGCCAAATACACGGACGGGAGGACGAGCAGTACTTC

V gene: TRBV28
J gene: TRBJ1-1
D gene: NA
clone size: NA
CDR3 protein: CASSPSWGQRNTEAFF
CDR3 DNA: TGTGCCAGCAGCCCCTCTTGGGGACAACGGAACACTGAAGCTTTCTTT

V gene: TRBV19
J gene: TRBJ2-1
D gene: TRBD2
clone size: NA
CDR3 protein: CASSFRLSSGGASYNEQFF
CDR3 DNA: TGTGCCAGTAGTTTCCGACTCTCTAGCGGGGGGGCCTCCTACAATGAGCAGTTCTTC

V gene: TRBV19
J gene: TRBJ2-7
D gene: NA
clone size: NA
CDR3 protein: CASSITGSSYEQYF
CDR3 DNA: TGTGCCAGTAGTATCACAGGGAGCTCCTACGAGCAGTACTTC

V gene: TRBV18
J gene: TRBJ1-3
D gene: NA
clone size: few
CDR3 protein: CASSPTTGLGNTIYF
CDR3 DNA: TGTGCCAGCTCACCTACGACAGGACTTGGAAACACCATATATTTT

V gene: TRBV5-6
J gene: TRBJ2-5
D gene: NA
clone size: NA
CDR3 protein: CASSQTGETQYF
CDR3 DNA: TGTGCCAGCAGCCAAACAGGGGAGACCCAGTACTTC

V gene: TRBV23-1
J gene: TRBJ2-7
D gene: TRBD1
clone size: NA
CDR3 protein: CASSPPSFPDRGNEQYF
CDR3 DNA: TGCGCCAGCAGTCCCCCCTCTTTCCCGGACAGGGGGAACGAGCAGTACTTC

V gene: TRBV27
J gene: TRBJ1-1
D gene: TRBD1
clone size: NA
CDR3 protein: CASRDRGNWTEAFF
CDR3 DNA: TGTGCCAGCAGAGACAGGGGGAATTGGACTGAAGCTTTCTTT

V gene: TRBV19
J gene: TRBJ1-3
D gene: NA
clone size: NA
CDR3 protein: CASSIGDSRSGNTIYF
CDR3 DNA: TGTGCCAGTAGTATTGGAGACAGCCGCTCTGGAAACACCATATATTTT

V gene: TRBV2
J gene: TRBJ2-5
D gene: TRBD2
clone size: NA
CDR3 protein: CASSFSGTSGGANQETQYF
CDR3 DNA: TGTGCCAGCAGTTTTTCCGGGACTAGCGGGGGGGCTAACCAAGAGACCCAGTACTTC

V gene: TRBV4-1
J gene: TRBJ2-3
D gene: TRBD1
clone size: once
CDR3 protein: CASSQGQGAGTDTQYF
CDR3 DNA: TGCGCCAGCAGCCAAGGTCAGGGGGCAGGAACAGATACGCAGTATTTT

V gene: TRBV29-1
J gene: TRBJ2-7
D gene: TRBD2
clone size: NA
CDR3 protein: CSVAAAGGSYEQYF
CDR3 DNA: TGCAGCGTAGCAGCAGCGGGAGGATCCTACGAGCAGTACTTC

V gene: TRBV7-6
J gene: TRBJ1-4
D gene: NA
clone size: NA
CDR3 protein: CASSLYATNEKLFF
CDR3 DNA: TGTGCCAGCAGCTTATATGCAACTAATGAAAAACTGTTTTTT

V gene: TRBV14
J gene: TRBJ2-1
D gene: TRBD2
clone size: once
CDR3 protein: CASSPLAGEGNEQFF
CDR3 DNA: TGTGCCAGCAGCCCGCTAGCGGGAGAAGGCAATGAGCAGTTCTTC

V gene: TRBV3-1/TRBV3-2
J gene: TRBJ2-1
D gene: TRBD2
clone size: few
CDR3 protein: CASSQRLAGGYEQFF
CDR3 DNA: TGTGCCAGCAGCCAACGTCTAGCGGGAGGATATGAGCAGTTCTTC

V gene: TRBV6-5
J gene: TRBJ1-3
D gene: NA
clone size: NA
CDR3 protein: CASSPSGSFGNTIYF
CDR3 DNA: TGTGCCAGCAGTCCCTCGGGGTCATTTGGAAACACCATATATTTT

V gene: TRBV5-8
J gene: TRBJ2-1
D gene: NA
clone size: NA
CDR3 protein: CASSSGLYNEQFF
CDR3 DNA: TGTGCCAGCAGCTCCGGACTTTACAATGAGCAGTTCTTC

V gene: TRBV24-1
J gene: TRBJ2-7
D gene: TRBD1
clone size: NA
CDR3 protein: CATPGQGSTYEQYF
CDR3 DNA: TGTGCCACTCCGGGACAGGGTAGCACCTACGAGCAGTACTTC

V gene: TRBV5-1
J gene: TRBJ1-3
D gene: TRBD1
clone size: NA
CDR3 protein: CASSLRQGFGNTIYF
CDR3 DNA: TGCGCCAGCAGCCTTAGACAGGGTTTTGGAAACACCATATATTTT

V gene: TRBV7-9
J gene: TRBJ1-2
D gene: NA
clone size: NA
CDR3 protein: CASSDTGRILNGYTF
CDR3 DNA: TGTGCCAGCAGTGACACAGGGCGTATTTTAAATGGCTACACCTTC

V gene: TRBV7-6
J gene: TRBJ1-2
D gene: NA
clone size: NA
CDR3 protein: CASSPGTNYGYTF
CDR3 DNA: TGTGCCAGCAGCCCAGGGACTAACTATGGCTACACCTTC

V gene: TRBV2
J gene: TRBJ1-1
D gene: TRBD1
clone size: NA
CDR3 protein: CASSPGTGGEAFF
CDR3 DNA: TGTGCCAGCAGTCCCGGGACAGGGGGTGAAGCTTTCTTT

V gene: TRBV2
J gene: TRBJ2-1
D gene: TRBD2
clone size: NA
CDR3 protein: CASSEIGLAGRYEQFF
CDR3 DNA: TGTGCCAGCAGTGAAATTGGGCTAGCGGGAAGGTATGAGCAGTTCTTC

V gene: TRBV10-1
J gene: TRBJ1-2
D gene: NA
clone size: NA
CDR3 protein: CASSESTTNGYGYTF
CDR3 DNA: TGCGCCAGCAGTGAGTCGACGACTAATGGGTATGGCTACACCTTC

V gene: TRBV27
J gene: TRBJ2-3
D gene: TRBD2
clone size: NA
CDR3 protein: CASSLGTSGYTDTQYF
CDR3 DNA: TGTGCCAGCAGTTTGGGGACTAGCGGTTACACAGATACGCAGTATTTT

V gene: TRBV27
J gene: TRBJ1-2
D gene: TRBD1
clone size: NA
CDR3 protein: CASSLRRQGARGYTF
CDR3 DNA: TGTGCCAGCAGTTTACGCCGACAGGGGGCGAGGGGCTACACCTTC

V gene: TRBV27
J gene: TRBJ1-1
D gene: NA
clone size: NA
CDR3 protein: CASSLLGANTEAFF
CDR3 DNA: TGTGCCAGCAGTTTATTAGGGGCTAACACTGAAGCTTTCTTT

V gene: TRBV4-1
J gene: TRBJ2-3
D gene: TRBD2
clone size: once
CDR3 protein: CASSHDTSGSPTDTQYF
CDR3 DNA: TGCGCCAGCAGCCACGACACTAGCGGATCCCCCACAGATACGCAGTATTTT

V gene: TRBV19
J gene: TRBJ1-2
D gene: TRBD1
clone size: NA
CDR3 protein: CASSAWTGPDYGYTF
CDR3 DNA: TGTGCCAGTAGTGCTTGGACAGGGCCTGACTATGGCTACACCTTC

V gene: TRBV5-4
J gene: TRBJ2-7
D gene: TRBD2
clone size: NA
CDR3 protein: CASSSNSGRAGEQYF
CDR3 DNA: TGTGCCAGCAGCTCCAATAGCGGGAGGGCAGGCGAGCAGTACTTC

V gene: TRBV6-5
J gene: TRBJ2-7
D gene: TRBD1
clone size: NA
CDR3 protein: CARNPGQGSYEQYF
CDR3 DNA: TGTGCCAGAAACCCCGGACAGGGTTCCTACGAGCAGTACTTC